The subject of this entry is one TCR beta chain. Trimming cost V 1 base and J 5 bases; bases outside gene matches: 9. This CDR3 spans 16 amino acids. CDR1 is LNHDA and CDR2 is SQIVND in the germline V gene (reference sequence). Cohort placement rested on clinical history that participants reported themselves. Methods used by the authors: Amplified reference gene primers provided the basis for estimating nucleated cell counts. Measured with immunoSEQ multiplex PCR; TCRdb has only the in-frame clones, and not every one. V and J calls and clone size follow that table, whereas D and trimming were derived from the DNA. The table records about 170,000 clones, about 83% of them present only once. The sample comes from a study of blood T cell repertoires in COVID-19. About the research overall: The samples span acute and convalescent COVID-19 from the United States, Italy and Spain.

Input material: PBMCs or T cells enriched from blood (not recorded which). The TCR was taken from a woman aged 45-60 years in a cohort exposed to, infected with or recovered from COVID-19 (not recorded which). This chain connects TRBV19 to TRBJ2-7; 9 bases match TRBD2. The chain's CDR3 is CASSIVAGGRKNEQYF. Here the CDR3 DNA reads TGTGCCAGTAGTATAGTCGCGGGGGGGCGAAAAAACGAGCAGTACTTC.